The present T cell receptor beta chain was sequenced within a study of T cells expressing NK-cell markers. TCRdb re-called the 5' RACE reads and catalogs CDR3 proteins one per entry, DNA excluded. The sample table sets out 300,000 to 500,000 distinct CDR3 sequences. The CDR3 loop spans 17 amino acids. The germline CDR1 and CDR2 sequences are MGHRA and YSYEKL. Sequenced sample: blood T cells: a sorted CD56 or NKG2C T cell subset, CD4+ or CD8+ T cells, or bulk PBMC T cells (not recorded which). The gene calls are TRBV4-1 and TRBJ2-1; TCRdb designates TRBD2, a call that cannot be tested without DNA. This TCR derives from a woman aged 50 to 60 in good health. This CDR3 reads CASSQDRWPSGDNEQFF.